The 5 T cell receptor beta chains below all came from one sample that was sequenced in a study of cytomegalovirus exposure and HLA in healthy donors. 13 Jbeta primers and 60 Vbeta primers were used for the PCR. Repertoires were generated with immunoSEQ multiplex PCR, while TCRdb's copy carries only in-frame clones and drops some. The table includes about 300,000 clones, approximately 90% detected once. The specimen was PBMCs. All receptors derive from a man aged 35-49 years in good health and CMV-seropositive.

The chain is built from TRBV6-1 and TRBJ2-2, with TRBD2 matching 7 bases. Germline V lookup: CDR1 MNHNS, CDR2 SASEGT. The CDR3 consists of 14 residues. V lost 3 bases to trimming and J lost 5 bases; unmatched junction nucleotides: 3. CDR3 protein: CASSDTGGTGELFF. CDR3 nucleotide sequence: TGTGCCAGCAGTGATACGGGGGGTACCGGGGAGCTGTTTTTT.

The chain combines TRBV28 with TRBJ1-2; D not resolved. Germline CDR1 and CDR2: MDHEN and SYDVKM. The ends were cut back, 0 bases at V and 4 bases at J, with 30 bases in the middle. CDR3 length equals 21 residues. The DNA for the CDR3 is TGTGCCAGCAGTTTATGGGGATTGGGCGCGGGCCGGAACGACCTCTTCTATGGCTACACCTTC. It specifies CASSLWGLGAGRNDLFYGYTF.

A single count supports this clone. The J gene is TRBJ2-7, the V gene TRBV29-1; 9 nucleotides align to TRBD2. V gave up 2 bases and J gave up 3 bases; unmatched junction bases: 17. Germline V gene sequence: CDR1 SQVTM, CDR2 ANQGSEA. The CDR3 has 18 residues. The CDR3 reads CSVEIGGGSGSPGYEQYF. The CDR3 nucleotides are TGCAGCGTTGAAATCGGGGGGGGTAGCGGGAGCCCCGGCTACGAGCAGTACTTC.

The chain uses TRBV28 and TRBJ2-7; D remains ambiguous. This CDR3 spans 13 amino acids. V was clipped by 5 bases and J by 2 bases, with 10 bases between them. CDR1 and CDR2 from the germline V gene are MDHEN and SYDVKM. The CDR3 spells CASSLADPYEQYF. Here the CDR3 DNA reads TGTGCCAGCAGTCTCGCGGATCCCTACGAGCAGTACTTC.

This rearrangement joins TRBV29-1 to TRBJ1-4; 12 nucleotides line up with TRBD1. There are 15 residues in the CDR3. V lost 6 bases to trimming and J lost 3 bases; unmatched junction nucleotides: 5. The germline V gene encodes CDR1 SQVTM and CDR2 ANQGSEA. This CDR3 reads CSVGTGGDANEKLFF. For the CDR3, the DNA is TGCAGCGTCGGGACAGGGGGCGACGCTAATGAAAAACTGTTTTTT.